This TCR beta chain was observed in a study of cytomegalovirus exposure and HLA in healthy donors. A remark on this clone: Its antigen is not identified.

Trimming took 4 bases from V and 6 from J, leaving 19 bases between them. There are 14 residues in the CDR3. Per germline, CDR1 GTSNPN and CDR2 SVGIG (reference sequence). Measured with immunoSEQ multiplex PCR; TCRdb has only the in-frame clones, and not every one. The data hold about 64,000 clones, with approximately 90% observed a single time. While the first cohort had some 700 subjects, the donors belonged to the separate validation cohort of about 130 subjects. General observations from the study: TCR clusters originating in the first cohort tended to co-occur in the 120 validation repertoires, according to a later analysis. The study listed 150 to 200 cytomegalovirus-associated TCR beta chains.

Sequences were obtained from PBMCs. The sequence came from a woman younger than 30 in good health and CMV-seronegative. The rearrangement joins TRBV30 to TRBJ2-7; D is perhaps TRBD1 (5 bases). CDR3 in DNA: TGTGCCTGGACCACGAAAGGGGTTGTAACCGAGCAGTACTTC. Its protein product is CAWTTKGVVTEQYF.